The rows below give T cell receptor beta chains drawn from one sample of a study of blood T cell repertoires in COVID-19. Here immunoSEQ multiplex PCR was the method, and the copy in TCRdb shows in-frame clones only, minus some. The data contain fewer than 110,000 clones, 70% to 90% of them singletons. The sequencing sample was made of peripheral blood. These receptors were taken from a woman in her fifties or sixties with acute or convalescent COVID-19. Both conserved end residues are part of each CDR3. A D gene is named only where the DNA matches it firmly. Size values are once, few and many counts, or a class for expanded clones, and some rows have none.

CDR3 DNA | CDR3 protein | J gene | V gene | clone size | D gene
TGTGCCAGCAGCACTGGGGACAGGGCAGGAGAAAAACTGTTTTTT | CASSTGDRAGEKLFF | TRBJ1-4 | TRBV5-8 | - | TRBD1
TGTGCCAGTTACAGGGCGGTTGGGGCCAACGTCCTGACTTTC | CASYRAVGANVLTF | TRBJ2-6 | TRBV6-6 | - | -
TGTGCCAGCAGCCAGACCAACAGGGGTTTCAGGGAGACCCAGTACTTC | CASSQTNRGFRETQYF | TRBJ2-5 | TRBV3-1/TRBV3-2 | few | TRBD1
TGCAGTGCTAATTCCAGGGATGGCTACACCTTC | CSANSRDGYTF | TRBJ1-2 | TRBV20-1 | - | -
TGTGCCAGCAGCCAGCCCGGGACTAGCGGGGTTTCCTACAATGAGCAGTTCTTC | CASSQPGTSGVSYNEQFF | TRBJ2-1 | TRBV5-4 | - | TRBD2
TGTGCTGGAGCAACAGGGCCTAATGAAAAACTGTTTTTT | CAGATGPNEKLFF | TRBJ1-4 | TRBV5-5 | - | -
TGTGCCAGTAGTCGGACAGGGGATATGTACGAGCAGTACTTC | CASSRTGDMYEQYF | TRBJ2-7 | TRBV19 | - | TRBD1
TGTGCCAGCAGCCCAGGGGGGCAGTGGACTCAAGAGCAGTTCTTC | CASSPGGQWTQEQFF | TRBJ2-1 | TRBV9 | - | -
TGCAGCGTTGAAGATCCTGGGACGGGGGGCTATGGCTACACCTTC | CSVEDPGTGGYGYTF | TRBJ1-2 | TRBV29-1 | - | -
TGTGCCAGTAACAGGGGAAATCTCCAGGGGGATTCACCCCTCCACTTT | CASNRGNLQGDSPLHF | TRBJ1-6 | TRBV19 | - | TRBD1
TGTGCCAGCAGCTTAGAAGATAGCGGCCAAGAGACCCAGTACTTC | CASSLEDSGQETQYF | TRBJ2-5 | TRBV7-6 | - | -
TGCGCCAGCAGCGTCGGGACAGGGCAAGCCGAGCAGTACTTC | CASSVGTGQAEQYF | TRBJ2-7 | TRBV5-1 | few | TRBD1
TGTGCCAGCAGCTTGGCAGGGAGCAATCAGCCCCAGCATTTT | CASSLAGSNQPQHF | TRBJ1-5 | TRBV5-4 | - | -
TGTGCCAGCAGTTCGCCCGGGGGGCATTCACCCCTCCACTTT | CASSSPGGHSPLHF | TRBJ1-6 | TRBV6-1 | - | -
TGTGCCTGGGAGGGAGGGGAAGAGTACACTGAAGCTTTCTTT | CAWEGGEEYTEAFF | TRBJ1-1 | TRBV30 | once | -
TGTGCCAGCAGACCAGACGGGGGGCGCAGAAATCAGCCCCAGCATTTT | CASRPDGGRRNQPQHF | TRBJ1-5 | TRBV27 | - | -
TGTGCCAGCAGCTCCGGGACTAGCAAAGTCGATCCCGGGGAGCTGTTTTTT | CASSSGTSKVDPGELFF | TRBJ2-2 | TRBV5-4 | once | TRBD2
TGTGCCAGCAGACGACTAGCGGGAGGGGCAGAGACCCAGTACTTC | CASRRLAGGAETQYF | TRBJ2-5 | TRBV7-9 | once | TRBD2
TGTGCCAGCAGCCCAAGCCCGGGACTAGCGAAATACAATGAGCAGTTCTTC | CASSPSPGLAKYNEQFF | TRBJ2-1 | TRBV7-3 | - | TRBD2
TGTGCCAGCAGTTTGTCGGATCATACTATTGGCTATGGCTACACCTTC | CASSLSDHTIGYGYTF | TRBJ1-2 | TRBV28 | - | -
TGTGCCAGCAGCTTGGAAGGCGGAAGCTCCTACAATGAGCAGTTCTTC | CASSLEGGSSYNEQFF | TRBJ2-1 | TRBV5-6 | once | -
TGCGCCAGCAGCTTGCGGTGGGGTCAGGGGAACACTGAAGCTTTCTTT | CASSLRWGQGNTEAFF | TRBJ1-1 | TRBV5-1 | - | -
TGTGCCAGTAGTATCGGACAGGGGTACGGGGCCAACGTCCTGACTTTC | CASSIGQGYGANVLTF | TRBJ2-6 | TRBV19 | - | TRBD1
TGCGCCAGCAGCCCGAGGACAGGCGATGAAGCTTTCTTT | CASSPRTGDEAFF | TRBJ1-1 | TRBV5-1 | - | TRBD1
TGTGCCAGCAGCTTGGACAGGTACAATGAGCAGTTCTTC | CASSLDRYNEQFF | TRBJ2-1 | TRBV13 | - | TRBD1
TGTGCCAGCAGTTGGGGTCCGGCTACAGGGGGTAATGAGCAGTTCTTC | CASSWGPATGGNEQFF | TRBJ2-1 | TRBV6-2/TRBV6-3 | - | TRBD1
TGTGCCAGCAGTTTAGCAGGTATGAACACTGAAGCTTTCTTT | CASSLAGMNTEAFF | TRBJ1-1 | TRBV27 | - | -
TGTGCCATCCCTTCGAGGGGGCAGGCGACAACTAACTATGGCTACACCTTC | CAIPSRGQATTNYGYTF | TRBJ1-2 | TRBV10-3 | - | TRBD1
TGTGCCAGCAGTTTCCAGGCCCCCACAGATACGCAGTATTTT | CASSFQAPTDTQYF | TRBJ2-3 | TRBV27 | - | -
TGCAGCCTCCAGCGGGTGGGGGCTTTCTTT | CSLQRVGAFF | TRBJ1-1 | TRBV20-1 | - | -
TGTGCCAGCAGCTTAGGCGAACGGGCGGGGGGGTACAATGAGCAGTTCTTC | CASSLGERAGGYNEQFF | TRBJ2-1 | TRBV7-9 | - | TRBD2
TGTGCCAGCAGTTTATTCGCGACGGGGGGCTATGGCTACACCTTC | CASSLFATGGYGYTF | TRBJ1-2 | TRBV28 | - | -
TGTGCCAGCAGCGGCAGCAATCAGCCCCAGCATTTT | CASSGSNQPQHF | TRBJ1-5 | TRBV7-9 | once | -
TGTGCCAGCAGACAGAACTCCTATAATTCACCCCTCCACTTT | CASRQNSYNSPLHF | TRBJ1-6 | TRBV6-5 | - | -
TGTGCCAGCACCTTCCGCCGGGACACGAGGAACACTGAAGCTTTCTTT | CASTFRRDTRNTEAFF | TRBJ1-1 | TRBV28 | once | -
TGTGCCAGTAGTCACAGGGATCAAGAGACCCAGTACTTC | CASSHRDQETQYF | TRBJ2-5 | TRBV19 | once | -
TGTGCCACACACAGGGGAAGCATGAACACTGAAGCTTTCTTT | CATHRGSMNTEAFF | TRBJ1-1 | TRBV27 | - | TRBD1
TGCGCCAGCAGCTTGGCTAGCGGGAGAAACAATGAGCAGTTCTTC | CASSLASGRNNEQFF | TRBJ2-1 | TRBV5-1 | - | TRBD2
TGTGCCAGCAGCCGACTAGCGGGAGATCCAGATACGCAGTATTTT | CASSRLAGDPDTQYF | TRBJ2-3 | TRBV28 | - | TRBD2
TGTGCCAGCAGCTTCTACCGGGACAGGGATGATGAGCAGTTCTTC | CASSFYRDRDDEQFF | TRBJ2-1 | TRBV7-9 | - | TRBD1
TGCGCCAGCAGCCTGGACAGGGAATCGGGTGAAGCTTTCTTT | CASSLDRESGEAFF | TRBJ1-1 | TRBV5-1 | - | TRBD1
TGCAGCGTCCCTGGGACAGGAGATAATTCACCCCTCCACTTT | CSVPGTGDNSPLHF | TRBJ1-6 | TRBV29-1 | - | TRBD1
TGTGCCAGCAGCTTTGACAGGGGGCGCACAGATACGCAGTATTTT | CASSFDRGRTDTQYF | TRBJ2-3 | TRBV7-3 | once | TRBD1
TGCGCCAGCAGCTCGGGACTAGCGGGACTACAAGAGACCCAGTACTTC | CASSSGLAGLQETQYF | TRBJ2-5 | TRBV5-1 | once | TRBD2
TGTGCCAGCAGTGAAGGGACAGCTAATGAAAAACTGTTTTTT | CASSEGTANEKLFF | TRBJ1-4 | TRBV6-1 | - | -
TGTGCCAGCTCACGCCGGACTAGCGGGAGTAATGGTGAGCAGTTCTTC | CASSRRTSGSNGEQFF | TRBJ2-1 | TRBV18 | - | TRBD2
TGTGCCAGCACAGGGGTCTGTCCGACAACTAATGAAAAACTGTTTTTT | CASTGVCPTTNEKLFF | TRBJ1-4 | TRBV21-1 | - | -
TGTGCCACCAGCAGCAGGGTAGACACTGAAGCTTTCTTT | CATSSRVDTEAFF | TRBJ1-1 | TRBV15 | - | -
TGTGCCACCAGCAGAGATGGACTAGCGGGAGGACCACCAATATACAATGAGCAGTTCTTC | CATSRDGLAGGPPIYNEQFF | TRBJ2-1 | TRBV15 | - | TRBD2
TGTGCCAGCAGCTTAGCCGGGACTAGCGGAGGCAATGAGCAGTTCTTC | CASSLAGTSGGNEQFF | TRBJ2-1 | TRBV11-3 | - | TRBD2
TGTGCCAGCAGCGTAGCTCGACAGGGGCCAGGAAACACCATATATTTT | CASSVARQGPGNTIYF | TRBJ1-3 | TRBV9 | - | TRBD1
TGTGCCAGCAGCTGGAGGGGGACTAGCGGGAGCAATGAGCAGTTCTTC | CASSWRGTSGSNEQFF | TRBJ2-1 | TRBV7-2 | few | TRBD2
TGTGCCAGTACATCCACCGGGACAGGGAAGACAGATACGCAGTATTTT | CASTSTGTGKTDTQYF | TRBJ2-3 | TRBV19 | - | TRBD1
TGTGCCAGCAGCCGGTCGACAGGGAACACTGAAGCTTTCTTT | CASSRSTGNTEAFF | TRBJ1-1 | TRBV3-1/TRBV3-2 | - | -